One and the same sample provided the 20 T cell receptor beta chains below, sequenced in a study of CDR3 diversity in severe acne. MiXCR, run by TCRdb on the PCR reads, gives a single entry per CDR3 protein. The sample has 90,000 or so distinct CDR3 sequences, 45% to 55% seen once. The sample comprised blood. The source is a male donor in good health, serving as a control.

This clonotype showed up just a few times. V gene TRBV11-2 combines with J gene TRBJ1-6; TRBD1 matches 7 bases. J was trimmed by 10 bases and V by 5 bases; bases with no gene match: 11. The CDR3 is 15 residues long. Germline assignment: CDR1 SGHAT and CDR2 FQNNGV. CDR3 nucleotides: TGTGCCAGCAGCCCCTTGACAGGGCGGTCGTCACCCCTCCACTTT. It yields the protein CASSPLTGRSSPLHF. The variable domain in full, with the rest retrieved from reference TRBV11-2 and TRBJ1-6, is EAGVAQSPRYKIIEKRQSVAFWCNPISGHATLYWYQQILGQGPKLLIQFQNNGVVDDSQLPKDRFSAERLKGVDSTLKIQPAKLEDSAVYLCASSPLTGRSSPLHFGNGTRLTVT.

This clonotype showed up many times. This chain links TRBV29-1 with TRBJ1-1; TRBD1 aligns across 7 bases. The CDR3 contains 13 residues. V shed 7 bases, J shed 3 bases, and the junction held 8 bases outside the gene matches. CDR1 and CDR2 from the germline V gene are SQVTM and ANQGSEA. The CDR3 sequence: CSGAQGTYTEAFF. The CDR3 DNA follows: TGCAGCGGTGCACAGGGGACGTACACTGAAGCTTTCTTT.

In regard to this clonotype: Its ends do not fully match the called genes, so a read error is possible. V and J are TRBV28 and TRBJ1-3; 7 bases fit TRBD1. The CDR3 spans 18 residues. The germline gives CDR1 MDHEN, CDR2 SYDVKM. CDR3 protein: CASSLSKYRGRTGNAIYF. The CDR3 DNA is TGTGCCAGCAGTTTGAGTAAATACAGGGGACGTACTGGAAACGCCATATATTTT.

The chain uses TRBV4-1 and TRBJ1-3; 8 nucleotides match TRBD1. There are 18 residues in the CDR3. The junction had 16 bases not matched to a gene; V was cut back by 1 base and J by 8 bases. Germline V gene sequence: CDR1 MGHRA, CDR2 YSYEKL. The DNA of the CDR3 is TGCGCCAGCAGCCAAGTTACGACAGGGGTCCGCTATGGCTACACCATATATTTT. Translated, it gives CASSQVTTGVRYGYTIYF.

The sample holds many counts of this clonotype. The chain joins TRBV28 to TRBJ2-7, with 9 positions matching TRBD1. Germline CDR1 and CDR2: MDHEN and SYDVKM. CDR3 length equals 14 residues. V shed 3 bases, J shed 6 bases, and the junction held 6 bases outside the gene matches. CDR3 DNA: TGTGCCAGCAGTTTGTCGACAGGGGGGTTCGAGCAGTACTTC. Translation gives CASSLSTGGFEQYF.

V and J are TRBV6-6 and TRBJ2-7; 12 nucleotides match TRBD2. V lost 5 bases to trimming and J lost 10 bases; unmatched junction nucleotides: 9. CDR1 MNHNY and CDR2 SVGAGI come from the germline V gene (reference sequence). This CDR3 comprises 14 residues. The CDR3 nucleotides are TGTGCCAGCAGTGCCCTCGGACTAGCGGGGCTACAGTACTTC. Translated: CASSALGLAGLQYF.

This clonotype was seen ten or more times. This rearrangement joins TRBV6-6 to TRBJ1-2; the match to TRBD1 covers 7 bases. With V trimmed by 0 bases and J by 2 bases, 0 bases remained unmatched. The CDR3 is 14 amino acids. Germline loops: CDR1 MNHNY, CDR2 SVGAGI (reference sequence). CDR3 residues: CASSYSTGNYGYTF. CDR3 nucleotide sequence: TGTGCCAGCAGTTACTCGACAGGGAACTATGGCTACACCTTC.

The chain employs TRBV2 and TRBJ1-1; D unclear. V lost 3 bases, J lost 11 bases, and 10 bases lay in between. CDR3 length: 11 amino acids. Germline loops: CDR1 SNHLY, CDR2 FYNNEI. CDR3 coding DNA: TGTGCCAGCAGTGAGTTCCCAACGGCTTTCTTT. This gives the protein CASSEFPTAFF.

This rearrangement joins TRBV2 to TRBJ2-3; TRBD2 aligns across 10 bases. The V segment lost 5 bases and the J segment 8 bases; nucleotides outside the gene matches: 10. CDR3 length: 15 amino acids. The germline CDR1 and CDR2 sequences are SNHLY and FYNNEI. The CDR3 nucleotides are TGTGCCAGCAGTCAGAATCTAGCGGGAGAGGGTACGCAGTATTTT. This sequence encodes CASSQNLAGEGTQYF.

The CDR3 DNA reads as TGTGCCAGCAGCGTAGATAGGGGTGGCTATGGCTACACCTTC. It codes for CASSVDRGGYGYTF. The rearrangement links TRBV9 to TRBJ1-2, with a possible D match to TRBD1 (5 bases). Trimming cost V 0 bases and J 4 bases, with 10 bases left between them. This CDR3 comprises 14 residues. Germline V gives CDR1 SGDLS, CDR2 YYNGEE.

The rearrangement uses TRBV25-1 and TRBJ2-7; 11 positions match TRBD2. J gave up 3 bases and V 11 bases, and 6 bases lay outside the gene matches. The CDR3 loop spans 13 amino acids. In germline, CDR1 is MGHDK, CDR2 SYGVNS. CDR3 residues: CASRGTSGYEQYF. CDR3 nucleotide sequence: TGTGCCTCCAGGGGGACTAGCGGCTACGAGCAGTACTTC.

In its sample, this clonotype was seen a few times. V and J are TRBV12-3 or TRBV12-4 and TRBJ1-1; D is perhaps TRBD1 (5 bases). Between the trimmed V and J ends, which lost 4 bases and 1 base, there was a span of 7 bases. This CDR3 spans 13 amino acids. The CDR3 nucleotides are TGTGCCAGCAGTTGGAGGGGGAACACTGAAGCTTTCTTT. Its translation: CASSWRGNTEAFF.

In its sample, this clonotype was seen many times. The V and J genes are TRBV6-6 and TRBJ1-5; D is uncertain. Germline CDR1 is MNHNY and CDR2 is SVGAGI (reference sequence). V lost 6 bases and J 5 bases, leaving 11 bases between the germline ends. This CDR3 is built from 13 residues. As DNA, the CDR3 is TGTGCCAGCAGACCGGAAGGTTATCAGCCCCAGCATTTT. Protein: CASRPEGYQPQHF.

This clonotype has a count of ten or more. V gene TRBV27 combines with J gene TRBJ2-1; 9 bases line up with TRBD2. This CDR3 has 16 amino acids. The germline CDR1 and CDR2 sequences are MNHEY and SMNVEV (reference sequence). V lost 5 bases to trimming and J lost 2 bases; unmatched junction nucleotides: 7. As DNA, the CDR3 is TGTGCCAGCAGTCCCCACGGCGGGAGGGCCTACAATGAGCAGTTCTTC. Translation gives CASSPHGGRAYNEQFF.

Many counts were recorded for this clonotype. This chain connects TRBV9 to TRBJ2-3; no clear D gene. CDR3 length: 16 amino acids. Trimming left V 4 bases short and J 0 bases short, with 15 bases between. Germline CDR1 and CDR2: SGDLS and YYNGEE. CDR3 DNA sequence: TGTGCCAGCAGCCCTGATCCTGGCAAAAGCACAGATACGCAGTATTTT. Protein sequence: CASSPDPGKSTDTQYF. The whole variable domain, remainder taken from reference TRBV9 and TRBJ2-3, is DSGVTQTPKHLITATGQRVTLRCSPRSGDLSVYWYQQSLDQGLQFLIQYYNGEERAKGNILERFSAQQFPDLHSELNLSSLELGDSALYFCASSPDPGKSTDTQYFGPGTRLTVL.

Concerning this clonotype: A much larger clone differs from this one at a single base, so this may be a read error. The chain combines TRBV29-1 with TRBJ1-2; 8 nucleotides line up with TRBD1. The CDR3 has 15 residues. CDR1 is SQVTM, CDR2 ANQGSEA, per germline. Trimming took 4 bases from V and 8 from J; bases not matched to a gene: 15. In DNA, the CDR3 is TGCAGCGTTGGCTTACTAGGACAGGGAGCGGGGGGCTACACCTTC. The encoded protein is CSVGLLGQGAGGYTF.

This clonotype came up a few times. The chain links TRBV9 to TRBJ1-2; possible D gene TRBD1, 5 bases. Germline CDR1 is SGDLS and CDR2 is YYNGEE. This CDR3 comprises 15 residues. Trimming cost V 3 bases and J 6 bases, with 18 bases left between them. The CDR3 loop is CASSGTRDSLDGYTF. In DNA form, the CDR3 reads TGTGCCAGCAGCGGGACACGGGACTCCCTGGATGGCTACACCTTC.

The V call is TRBV12-3 or TRBV12-4, the J call TRBJ1-3; possibly TRBD1 for D (5 bases). This CDR3 is 12 amino acids long. Between the trimmed V and J ends, which lost 6 bases and 9 bases, there was a span of 12 bases. CDR3 sequence: CASRGPLPTIYF. Here the CDR3 DNA reads TGTGCCAGCAGGGGACCCCTGCCCACCATATATTTT.

This clonotype qualifies as medium-sized (0.01 to 0.1%). The chain recombines TRBV7-8 with TRBJ2-3; 8 bases line up with TRBD1. The V gene's germline CDR1 is SGHVS and CDR2 FQNEAQ. V trimming: 4 bases; J trimming: 1 base; junction bases outside the gene matches: 4. The CDR3 sequence is 15 residues long. The CDR3 sequence is CASSYGQGGTDTQYF. Here the CDR3 DNA reads TGTGCCAGCAGCTACGGACAGGGCGGCACAGATACGCAGTATTTT. Combining the CDR3 with reference TRBV7-8 and TRBJ2-3 gives the whole variable domain GAGVSQSPRYKVAKRGQDVALRCDPISGHVSLFWYQQALGQGPEFLTYFQNEAQLDKSGLPSDRFFAERPEGSVSTLKIQRTQQEDSAVYLCASSYGQGGTDTQYFGPGTRLTVL.

The chain combines TRBV2 with TRBJ1-2; D not certain. V lost 6 bases to trimming and J lost 4 bases, with 9 bases between them. The germline CDR1 and CDR2 sequences are SNHLY and FYNNEI. This CDR3 contains 12 residues. The chain's CDR3 is CASSPASYGYTF. DNA for the CDR3: TGTGCCAGCAGCCCCGCGAGCTATGGCTACACCTTC.